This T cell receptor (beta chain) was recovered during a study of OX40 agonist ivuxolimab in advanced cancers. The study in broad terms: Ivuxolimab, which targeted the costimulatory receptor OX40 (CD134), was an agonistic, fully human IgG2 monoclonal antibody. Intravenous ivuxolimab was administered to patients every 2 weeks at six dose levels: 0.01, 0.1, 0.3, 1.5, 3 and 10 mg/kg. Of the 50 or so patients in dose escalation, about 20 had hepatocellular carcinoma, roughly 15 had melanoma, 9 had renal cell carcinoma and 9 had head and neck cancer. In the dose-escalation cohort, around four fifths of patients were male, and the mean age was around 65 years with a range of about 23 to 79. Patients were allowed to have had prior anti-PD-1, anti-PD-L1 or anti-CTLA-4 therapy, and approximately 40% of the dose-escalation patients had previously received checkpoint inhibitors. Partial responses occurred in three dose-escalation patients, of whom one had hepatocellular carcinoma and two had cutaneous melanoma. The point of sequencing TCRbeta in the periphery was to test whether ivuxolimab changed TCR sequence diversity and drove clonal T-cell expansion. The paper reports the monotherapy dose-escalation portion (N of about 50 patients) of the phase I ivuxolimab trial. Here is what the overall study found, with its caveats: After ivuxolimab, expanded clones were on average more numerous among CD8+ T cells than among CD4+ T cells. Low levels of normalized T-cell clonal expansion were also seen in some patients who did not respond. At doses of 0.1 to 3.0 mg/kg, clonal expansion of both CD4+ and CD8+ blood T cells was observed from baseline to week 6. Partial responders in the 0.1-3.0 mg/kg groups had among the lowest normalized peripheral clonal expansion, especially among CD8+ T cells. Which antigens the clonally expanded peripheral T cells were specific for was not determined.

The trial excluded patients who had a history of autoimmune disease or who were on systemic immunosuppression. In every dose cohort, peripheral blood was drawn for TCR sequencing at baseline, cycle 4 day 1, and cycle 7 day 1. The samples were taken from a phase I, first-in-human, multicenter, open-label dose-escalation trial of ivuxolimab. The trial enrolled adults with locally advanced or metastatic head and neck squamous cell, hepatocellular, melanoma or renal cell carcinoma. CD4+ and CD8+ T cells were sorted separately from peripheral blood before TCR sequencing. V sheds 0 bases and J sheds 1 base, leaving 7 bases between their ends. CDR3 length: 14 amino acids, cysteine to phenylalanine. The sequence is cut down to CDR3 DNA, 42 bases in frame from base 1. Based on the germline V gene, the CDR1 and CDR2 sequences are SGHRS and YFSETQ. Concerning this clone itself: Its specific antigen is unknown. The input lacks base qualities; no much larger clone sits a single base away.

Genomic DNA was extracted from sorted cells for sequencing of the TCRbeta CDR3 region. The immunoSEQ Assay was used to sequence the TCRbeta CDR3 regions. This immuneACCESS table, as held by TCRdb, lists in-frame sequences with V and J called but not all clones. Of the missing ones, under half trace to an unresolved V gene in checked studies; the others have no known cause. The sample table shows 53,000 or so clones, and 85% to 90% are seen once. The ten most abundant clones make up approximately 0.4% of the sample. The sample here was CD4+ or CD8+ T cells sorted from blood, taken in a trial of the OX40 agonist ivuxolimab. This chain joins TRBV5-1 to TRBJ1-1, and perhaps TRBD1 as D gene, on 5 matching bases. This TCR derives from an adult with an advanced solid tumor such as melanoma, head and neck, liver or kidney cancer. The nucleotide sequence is TGCGCCAGCAGCTTGGGTGGGGGGAACACTGAAGCTTTCTTT. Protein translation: CASSLGGGNTEAFF.